A selection of T cell receptor beta chains follows, all from one sample in a study of blood T cell repertoires in COVID-19. The protocol was immunoSEQ multiplex PCR, while the TCRdb copy is restricted to in-frame clones and leaves out a portion. The sample has approximately 170,000 clones, around 85% seen once; the top ten hold around 12%. Sequencing used peripheral blood. All receptors come from a woman in her 50s with acute or convalescent COVID-19. CDR3s leave out the opening cysteine and the closing phenylalanine or tryptophan. Size values are once, few and many counts, or a class for expanded clones, and some rows have none.

v_call	j_call	clone_size	cdr3_aa
TRBV19	TRBJ2-7	.	ASSPFKGQGAYEQY
TRBV21-1	TRBJ1-6	.	ASGWNRNYNSPLH
TRBV21-1	TRBJ1-3	.	ASIQGGVTFSGNTIY
TRBV29-1	TRBJ1-2	.	SVEDRRVHYGYT
TRBV27	TRBJ1-2	.	ASFSRYYGYT
TRBV3-1/TRBV3-2	TRBJ1-6	.	ASSPAISYNSPLH
TRBV11-2	TRBJ2-7	once	ASSITSGGSSYEQY
TRBV18	TRBJ2-5	.	ASSQQEGETQY
TRBV27	TRBJ2-7	.	ASSLNSGPYEQY
TRBV9	TRBJ2-1	.	ASSGRTSGGANEQF
TRBV6-5	TRBJ1-2	.	ASIGGLGGYT
TRBV5-1	TRBJ2-1	.	ASSLDYYNEQF
TRBV4-1	TRBJ1-5	.	ASSQAVGGRLDSNQPQH
TRBV7-2	TRBJ1-1	.	ASSLAIGGTEAF
TRBV3-1/TRBV3-2	TRBJ1-1	.	ASSQEVQGTRNTEAF
TRBV5-1	TRBJ1-5	.	ASSLDGQPQH
TRBV7-2	TRBJ1-6	.	ASSLVGQGVSPLH
TRBV7-2	TRBJ1-4	.	ASSWDRGLLPDKLF
TRBV20-1	TRBJ2-3	.	SASPSTSGRQDTQY
TRBV5-1	TRBJ1-5	.	ASSLSGTGDQPQH
TRBV4-3	TRBJ2-2	many	ASSQDVAGGYTGELF
TRBV7-8	TRBJ1-1	.	ASQADPSVTEAF
TRBV9	TRBJ1-3	few	ASSVAPRAMDTIY
TRBV18	TRBJ2-1	.	ASSPGVDEIPYNEQF
TRBV5-4	TRBJ1-1	.	ASRQTGGNTEAF
TRBV5-1	TRBJ1-1	once	ASSQGRANTEAF
TRBV5-5	TRBJ1-2	.	ASSLLEGYT
TRBV5-1	TRBJ2-7	few	ASSLKGTDALAYEQY
TRBV10-3	TRBJ2-5	.	AISGGLAGGKGETQY
TRBV5-1	TRBJ2-2	.	ASRSQTDTGELF
TRBV5-6	TRBJ2-3	once	ASSLSRQRTDTQY
TRBV27	TRBJ1-1	.	ASSFSGTLNTEAF
TRBV7-8	TRBJ2-7	few	ASSRYLSGISGGEQY
TRBV5-1	TRBJ1-2	.	ASSLTGAYGYT
TRBV20-1	TRBJ1-4	.	SASDQGITNEKLF
TRBV7-8	TRBJ2-1	.	ASSPGLVLRSYNEQF
TRBV5-4	TRBJ1-2	.	ASSLPTGGVHGYT
TRBV7-2	TRBJ1-3	.	ASSLGAGSSGNTIY
TRBV3-1/TRBV3-2	TRBJ1-3	.	ASSRASGNTIY
TRBV6-5	TRBJ1-2	.	ASRGTGVAYGYT
TRBV3-1/TRBV3-2	TRBJ1-2	.	ASSQEGLSGYT
TRBV3-1/TRBV3-2	TRBJ1-2	.	ASSQFGARYT
TRBV28	TRBJ2-7	.	ASSLSGTISTEQY
TRBV9	TRBJ1-2	once	ASRNTGAAGYT
TRBV6-4	TRBJ1-6	once	ASSEGQGSSYNSPLH
TRBV10-3	TRBJ2-1	.	AISGMAGVGNEQF
TRBV19	TRBJ2-7	.	ASSIRGYEQY
TRBV7-8	TRBJ1-1	.	ASSLAAVMNTEAF
TRBV5-6	TRBJ1-3	.	ASSLARQGGNTIY
TRBV7-8	TRBJ2-3	.	ASHRGGSITDTQY
TRBV10-1	TRBJ2-3	.	ASSEGYRGQRTDTQY
TRBV19	TRBJ2-1	once	ASSIIGLAGGHEQF
TRBV28	TRBJ1-6	.	ASSSTGGESPLH